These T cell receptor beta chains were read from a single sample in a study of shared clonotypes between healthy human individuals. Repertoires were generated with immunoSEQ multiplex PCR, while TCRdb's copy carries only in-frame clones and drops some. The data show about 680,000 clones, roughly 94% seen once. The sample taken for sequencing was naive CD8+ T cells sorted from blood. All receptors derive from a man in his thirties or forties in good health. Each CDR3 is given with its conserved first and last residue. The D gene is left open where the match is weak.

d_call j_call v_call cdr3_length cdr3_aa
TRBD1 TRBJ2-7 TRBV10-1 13 CASSEDRGDEQYF
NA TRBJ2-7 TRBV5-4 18 CASSLNLGQGRPHDEQYF
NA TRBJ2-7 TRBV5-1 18 CASSVGSGLDRPHYEQYF
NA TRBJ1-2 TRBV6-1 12 CAVRQDYYGYTF
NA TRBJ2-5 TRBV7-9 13 CASSPDSQETQYF
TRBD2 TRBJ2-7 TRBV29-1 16 CSVEGVFGEGRYEQYF
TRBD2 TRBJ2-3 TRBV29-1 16 CSVEGGLAGGTDTQYF
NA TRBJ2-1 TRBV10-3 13 CAISGGRDDEQFF
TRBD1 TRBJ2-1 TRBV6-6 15 CASSTTGVRDNEQFF
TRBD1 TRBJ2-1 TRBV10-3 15 CAISGRDRGNNEQFF
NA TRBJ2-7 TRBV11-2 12 CASSSDGYEQYF
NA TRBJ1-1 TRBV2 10 CASSKHEAFF
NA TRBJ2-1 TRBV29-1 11 CSVEVMTQQFF
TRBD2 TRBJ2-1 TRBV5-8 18 CASSTGTSSSVVYNEQFF
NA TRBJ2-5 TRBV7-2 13 CASSLGVPETQYF
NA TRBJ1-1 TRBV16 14 CASSQNHEDTEAFF
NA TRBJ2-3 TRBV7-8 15 CASSHRSASTDTQYF
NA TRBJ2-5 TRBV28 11 CASSPKETQYF